This TCR beta chain derives from a study of control samples from healthy donors and cancer patients. The CDR3 is 13 amino acids. Germline V CDR1 and CDR2: SGHNT, YYREEE (reference sequence). Unmatched junction bases numbered 1, after V lost 2 bases and J lost 4 bases. Produced via immunoSEQ multiplex PCR; TCRdb's table is partial and in-frame only. The listing contains about 200,000 clones. Input material: blood. The sequence came from a woman between 25 and 40 years old in good health. This chain links TRBV5-4 with TRBJ1-1; TRBD1 matches 8 bases. In DNA form, the CDR3 reads TGTGCCAGCAGCTTTACAGGGGGCACTGAAGCTTTCTTT. Translating it yields CASSFTGGTEAFF.